The entry below describes one TCR beta chain. The data belong to a study of blood T cell repertoires in COVID-19. Study at large: Nucleic acid was either cDNA or gDNA, and it came from T cells, B-cell-depleted T cells, or PBMCs.

The data were produced by immunoSEQ multiplex PCR, yet TCRdb's version contains in-frame clones alone and is incomplete. Of 35,000 to 45,000 clones listed, roughly three quarters are singletons. CDR3 length: 14 residues. In germline, CDR1 is SGHTA, CDR2 FQGNSA. V shed 5 bases and J shed 2 bases, with 11 bases lying between them. Material for sequencing was peripheral blood. This receptor was taken from a man between 65 and 85 years old with active or convalescent COVID-19. The chain combines TRBV7-2 with TRBJ2-3; tentatively, D is TRBD2 (6 bases). CDR3 protein: CASSPRTNTDTQYF. The CDR3 DNA is TGTGCCAGCAGCCCCCGGACTAACACAGATACGCAGTATTTT.